This is a list of T cell receptor beta chains from one sample in a study of OX40 agonist ivuxolimab in advanced cancers. Only in-frame clones appear in the TCRdb table, and some are missing; sequencing was by immunoSEQ multiplex PCR. The table lists about 36,000 clones, around 80% of them singletons, with 20% to 25% in the top ten. The sequencing used CD4+ or CD8+ T cells sorted from blood, collected in a trial of the OX40 agonist ivuxolimab. All receptors derive from an adult with an advanced solid tumor such as melanoma, head and neck, liver or kidney cancer. Both conserved end residues are part of each CDR3. Each record gives: clone size, D gene, V gene, J gene, CDR3 protein, CDR3 DNA. D genes are given only for firm matches. Size is stated for part of the rows, as once, few or many counts, or as a class when the clone is expanded.

>few|-|TRBV6-1|TRBJ2-3
CASKTTGSADTQYF
TGTGCCAGCAAAACTACAGGGTCCGCAGATACGCAGTATTTT
>once|-|TRBV30|TRBJ2-3
CAWSVEWNTQYF
TGTGCCTGGAGTGTAGAGTGGAATACGCAGTATTTT
>-|TRBD1|TRBV2|TRBJ1-5
CASSGGQGGNQPQHF
TGTGCCAGCAGTGGGGGACAGGGTGGCAATCAGCCCCAACATTTT
>-|-|TRBV2|TRBJ1-2
CASSIARNYGYTF
TGTGCCAGCAGTATCGCCCGGAACTATGGCTACACCTTC
>few|-|TRBV30|TRBJ1-1
CAWSVGLTNTEAFF
TGTGCCTGGAGTGTTGGCCTCACGAACACTGAAGCTTTCTTT
>-|-|TRBV7-3|TRBJ1-1
CASSLSSTAEAFF
TGTGCCAGCAGCTTAAGCTCGACCGCGGAAGCTTTCTTT
>-|-|TRBV19|TRBJ1-3
CASRIDRSSGNTIYF
TGTGCCAGTAGAATAGACAGAAGCTCTGGAAACACCATATATTTT
>-|TRBD1|TRBV7-9|TRBJ1-1
CASILNRGNTEAFF
TGTGCCAGCATCCTTAACAGGGGGAACACTGAAGCTTTCTTT
>once|-|TRBV2|TRBJ1-5
CASSPGQPGSNQPQHF
TGTGCCAGCAGTCCTGGACAGCCCGGAAGCAATCAGCCCCAGCATTTT
>-|TRBD2|TRBV10-3|TRBJ2-7
CAIRAGTSGVSYEQYF
TGTGCCATCAGGGCCGGGACTAGCGGTGTTTCCTACGAGCAGTACTTC